The T cell receptor beta chain under discussion was sequenced for a study of molecular identifiers for immune sequencing clone quantification. Study-level background: RNA from approximately 20,000 or 98,000 naive CD8 cells was split five ways in replicates, with four sequenced.

MiXCR, run by TCRdb on the PCR reads, gives a single entry per CDR3 protein. Of hundreds of thousands of distinct CDR3 sequences in the sample, nearly 20% were seen once. V was trimmed by 4 bases and J by 3 bases, leaving 8 bases between them. The germline V gene encodes CDR1 SGHRS and CDR2 YFSETQ. The CDR3 is 12 amino acids. This clonotype appeared many times. The material sequenced was naive CD8+ T cells from blood, with Jurkat cell RNA spiked in. Subset specified: FACS-sorted CD8+CD4-CCR7+CD45RA+ naive T cells. The rearrangement uses TRBV5-1 and TRBJ2-7, with D unclear. The TCR sequence derives from a human donor in good health. Some libraries in this study had Jurkat cell RNA spiked in. Here the CDR3 DNA reads TGCGCCAGCAGCAGCTCGTACTACGAGCAGTACTTC. It codes for CASSSSYYEQYF. Full variable domain (rest looked up from reference TRBV5-1 and TRBJ2-7): KAGVTQTPRYLIKTRGQQVTLSCSPISGHRSVSWYQQTPGQGLQFLFEYFSETQRNKGNFPGRFSGRQFSNSRSEMNVSTLELGDSALYLCASSSSYYEQYFGPGTRLTVT.